A single sample gave rise to the 23 T cell receptor beta chains below, sequenced in a study of blood T cell repertoires in COVID-19. Clones were sequenced by immunoSEQ multiplex PCR, and TCRdb holds only the in-frame ones, with some missing. The table records 110,000 or so clones, roughly 85% of them present only once. Sequenced material: peripheral blood. All receptors come from an older woman with COVID-19, enrolled during active disease.

This clone has more than one count but fewer than ten. The chain carries TRBV18 and TRBJ1-4, with 8 bases matching TRBD1. The CDR3 runs 13 residues. Germline V gene data show CDR1 as KGHSH and CDR2 as LQKENI. J gave up 7 bases and V 9 bases, and 7 bases lay outside the gene matches. In DNA, the CDR3 is TGTGCCAGTAGCCAGGGGGCTAGTGAAAAACTGTTTTTT. It codes for CASSQGASEKLFF.

This clone was seen once. This chain joins TRBV6-5 and TRBJ1-2; 7 bases are shared with TRBD1. The CDR3 is made up of 15 amino acids. Per the germline V gene, CDR1 is MNHEY and CDR2 is SVGAGI. V dropped 6 bases and J dropped 6; count of bases not matched to a gene: 13. CDR3 nucleotide sequence: TGTGCCAGCAGACGGGACAGTCGTGGGAGTAATGGCTACACCTTC. Its protein product is CASRRDSRGSNGYTF.

The CDR3 spells CATHEGGIAYEQYF. The CDR3 DNA reads as TGTGCGACCCACGAGGGGGGGATAGCCTACGAGCAGTACTTC. The genes are TRBV6-5 and TRBJ2-7, with a tentative D call TRBD2 (7 bases). Germline V gene sequence: CDR1 MNHEY, CDR2 SVGAGI. The CDR3 runs 14 residues.

This clone was observed a single time. V usage is TRBV5-4 and J usage is TRBJ2-3; 10 nucleotides agree with TRBD2. The germline gives CDR1 SGHNT, CDR2 YYREEE (reference sequence). J gave up 4 bases and V 3 bases, and 11 bases lay outside the gene matches. The CDR3 loop spans 17 amino acids. This CDR3 reads CASSSPSGGHSSDTQYF. The CDR3 region has the DNA TGTGCCAGCAGCTCCCCTAGCGGGGGCCACTCATCAGATACGCAGTATTTT. The complete variable domain, with remaining parts taken from reference TRBV5-4 and TRBJ2-3, reads ETGVTQSPTHLIKTRGQQVTLRCSSQSGHNTVSWYQQALGQGPQFIFQYYREEENGRGNFPPRFSGLQFPNYSSELNVNALELDDSALYLCASSSPSGGHSSDTQYFGPGTRLTVL.

This CDR3 reads CASSLVAETQYF. DNA for the CDR3: TGCGCCAGCAGCTTGGTAGCAGAGACCCAGTACTTC. The chain has TRBV5-1 and TRBJ2-5; the D is unclear. From germline, CDR1 is SGHRS and CDR2 YFSETQ. V lost 0 bases to trimming and J lost 4 bases, with 4 bases between them. There are 12 residues in the CDR3.

This chain joins TRBV2 and TRBJ1-5, with a possible D match to TRBD1 (5 bases). CDR1 and CDR2 from the germline V gene are SNHLY and FYNNEI. The V gene lost 7 bases and the J gene lost 5 bases, with 15 bases spanning the gap. The CDR3 is 14 residues long. Here the CDR3 DNA reads TGTGCCAGCACGCAGTGGCAGGGCGATCAGCCCCAGCATTTT. Translating it yields CASTQWQGDQPQHF.

The chain joins TRBV30 to TRBJ1-6; 8 bases line up with TRBD1. The CDR3 covers 15 residues. Per the germline V gene, CDR1 is GTSNPN and CDR2 is SVGIG (reference sequence). V was pared by 8 bases and J by 9 bases, with 15 bases of the junction left unmatched. CDR3 loop: CARATGRTGPSPLHF. The CDR3 DNA sequence: TGTGCCCGGGCGACGGGTCGGACAGGGCCTTCACCCCTCCACTTT.

This clone was seen once. This same CDR3 is encoded by further DNA sequences in the sample. The chain links TRBV5-1 to TRBJ1-5; 11 nucleotides match TRBD1. CDR1 and CDR2 (germline): SGHRS, YFSETQ. The CDR3 extends over 15 amino acids. V trimming: 2 bases; J trimming: 7 bases; junction bases outside the gene matches: 5. CDR3 amino acids: CASSLGTGGDQPQHF. The CDR3 DNA follows: TGCGCCAGCAGCTTAGGGACAGGGGGAGACCAGCCCCAGCATTTT.

This chain uses TRBV5-4 with TRBJ2-3; 12 bases are shared with TRBD2. Per germline, CDR1 SGHNT and CDR2 YYREEE (reference sequence). This CDR3 is 20 amino acids long. Germline trimming cut 2 bases from V and 0 bases from J; bases unmatched to any gene: 13. For the CDR3, the DNA is TGTGCCAGCAGCTTAGGGATACCGGGACTAGCGGGCACTAGCACAGATACGCAGTATTTT. Encoded protein: CASSLGIPGLAGTSTDTQYF.

For the CDR3, the DNA is TGTGCCATCACCGGGGGGGACGGCTATGGCTACACCTTC. Its translation: CAITGGDGYGYTF. The chain carries TRBV10-3 and TRBJ1-2, with D possibly TRBD1 on 5 matching bases. Per the germline V gene, CDR1 is ENHRY and CDR2 is SYGVKD. The CDR3 covers 13 residues. Trimming shortened V by 7 bases and J by 4 bases, and 13 bases separated the two germline ends.

The genes are TRBV28 and TRBJ1-4; D uncertain. Germline loops: CDR1 MDHEN, CDR2 SYDVKM. Trimming removed 6 bases from V and 0 bases from J, with 5 bases in between. The CDR3 contains 13 residues. The CDR3 DNA reads TGTGCCAGCAGAATCACAACTAATGAAAAACTGTTTTTT. This codes for CASRITTNEKLFF.

This chain joins TRBV18 and TRBJ1-3; no firm D call. The CDR3 is 15 amino acids. Per germline, CDR1 KGHSH and CDR2 LQKENI. V was shortened by 0 bases and J by 4 bases, with 10 bases between the two germline ends. The CDR3, as DNA: TGTGCCAGCTCACCACCGGGAGCGCTGGGAAACACCATATATTTT. Translating gives CASSPPGALGNTIYF.

V and J are TRBV6-1 and TRBJ1-4; no firm D call. The CDR3 spans 14 residues. Germline CDR1 MNHNS, CDR2 SASEGT. V was cut by 3 bases and J by 8 bases, with 13 bases left in between. The CDR3 region has the DNA TGTGCCAGCAGTGAGTTCGTGGGAGGCGAAAAACTGTTTTTT. Translation: CASSEFVGGEKLFF.

The rearrangement joins TRBV5-1 to TRBJ1-2; TRBD1 is a possible D gene (5 bases). The germline V and J ends were trimmed by 4 bases and 8 bases, with 21 bases remaining between them. Germline lookup yields CDR1 SGHRS and CDR2 YFSETQ. The CDR3 covers 15 residues. DNA for the CDR3: TGCGCCAGCAGCCCGGCCCAGGGTTCCCTGGGGGGCTACACCTTC. It specifies CASSPAQGSLGGYTF.

This clone occurred once. This chain uses TRBV7-7 with TRBJ2-5; 8 bases are a match to TRBD1. Germline lookup yields CDR1 SSHAT and CDR2 FNYEAQ (reference sequence). The CDR3 contains 15 residues. V lost 6 bases and J lost 5; bases outside the gene matches: 11. The CDR3 reads CASSLDGTGGETQYF. In nucleotides, the CDR3 is TGTGCCAGCAGTCTAGATGGGACAGGTGGGGAGACCCAGTACTTC.

V usage is TRBV6-2 or TRBV6-3 and J usage is TRBJ2-2; D gene unclear. Trimming removed 3 bases at V and 6 bases at J, with 11 bases between. CDR1 and CDR2 (germline): MNHEY, SVGEGT. The CDR3 length is 14 residues. CDR3 DNA sequence: TGTGCCAGCAGTTATCTGGCGCAGGCCGGGGAGCTGTTTTTT. Translating gives CASSYLAQAGELFF.

V usage is TRBV9 and J usage is TRBJ1-4; 8 bases match TRBD1. The length of the CDR3 is 15 residues. Germline trimming cut 0 bases from V and 7 bases from J; bases unmatched to any gene: 5. Per germline, CDR1 SGDLS and CDR2 YYNGEE. The CDR3 is CASSVAAGGSEKLFF. In DNA, the CDR3 is TGTGCCAGCAGCGTAGCAGCAGGGGGCAGTGAAAAACTGTTTTTT.

The CDR3 nucleotides are TGTGCCAGCAGCAGGGACTTCAACACCGGGGAGCTGTTTTTT. Its translation is CASSRDFNTGELFF. The chain links TRBV7-3 to TRBJ2-2; possibly TRBD2 for D (6 bases). Trimming removed 5 bases from V and 2 bases from J, with 9 bases in between. Germline V lookup: CDR1 SGHTA, CDR2 FQGTGA. The CDR3 runs to 14 residues.

V and J are TRBV27 and TRBJ2-7; no clear D. Trimming took off 4 bases at V and 3 bases at J, with 10 bases between the two ends. This CDR3 comprises 13 residues. The germline V gene encodes CDR1 MNHEY and CDR2 SMNVEV (reference sequence). The CDR3 spells CASSSPHSYEQYF. CDR3 in DNA: TGTGCCAGCAGTTCCCCCCACAGCTACGAGCAGTACTTC.

The chain combines TRBV12-3 or TRBV12-4 with TRBJ1-2; weak D call: TRBD1 (6 bases). Trimming stripped 5 bases from V and 4 bases from J, with 11 bases between. The CDR3 sequence is 13 residues long. CDR3 sequence reads: CASSPTGFYGYTF. CDR3 coding DNA: TGTGCCAGCAGTCCGACAGGATTCTATGGCTACACCTTC.

The chain is built from TRBV5-6 and TRBJ1-2, with 10 positions matching TRBD1. CDR1 and CDR2 from the germline V gene are SGHDT and YYEEEE. The CDR3 is 16 amino acids. V shed 4 bases and J 7 bases; nucleotides not matched to a gene: 13. DNA of the CDR3: TGTGCCAGCAGCCTGACCCTGACAGGGGGCTTGAGTGGCTACACCTTC. Residues: CASSLTLTGGLSGYTF.

V is TRBV6-4 and J is TRBJ1-2, with D possibly matching TRBD1 (6 bases). Trimming took 0 bases from V and 5 from J, leaving 10 bases between them. This CDR3 has 14 residues. The germline V gene has CDR1 MRHNA and CDR2 SNTAGT. CDR3 coding DNA: TGTGCCAGCAGTGACTCGAACAGGGATTATGGCTACACCTTC. This encodes CASSDSNRDYGYTF.

The J gene is TRBJ1-1, the V gene TRBV6-5; no definite D call. This CDR3 has 14 amino acids. With 2 bases removed from V and 4 bases from J, the gap between germline ends came to 11 bases. Per the germline V gene, CDR1 is MNHEY and CDR2 is SVGAGI. The DNA for the CDR3 is TGTGCCAGCAGTTACGGGCGCCTGGGCACTGAAGCTTTCTTT. Its protein product is CASSYGRLGTEAFF.